The T cell receptor beta chain described here comes from a study of graft-versus-host responses after intestinal transplantation. Study overall: Isolated intestinal, liver-intestinal, or multivisceral transplants were what recipients had. Uniformly, recipients were administered anti-thymocyte globulin induction with subsequent tacrolimus and steroids for 2 to 3 years.

The protocol was immunoSEQ multiplex PCR, while the TCRdb copy is restricted to in-frame clones and leaves out a portion. The sample includes about 88,000 clones, about 94% of them seen just once. A remark on this clone: Its antigen remains unknown.

The study, taken as a whole, reports: Some patients had graft-donor T cell macrochimerism. In their allografts, the ratios of graft-versus-host to host-versus-graft T cell clones were high.

This CDR3 region has 16 residues. CDR1 is ENHRY and CDR2 is SYGVKD in the germline V gene. Trimming cost V 4 bases and J 2 bases, with 14 bases left between them. V usage is TRBV10-3 and J usage is TRBJ1-4; TRBD1 might be the D (6 bases). This specimen consisted of unstimulated CD4+ T cells sorted from spleen or lymph node cells, obtained before transplant. The clonotype comes from a human donor who was the organ donor for an intestinal transplant. The CDR3 here is CAISGEGTNTNEKLFF. The CDR3 bases are TGTGCCATCAGTGGGGAAGGGACAAATACTAATGAAAAACTGTTTTTT.